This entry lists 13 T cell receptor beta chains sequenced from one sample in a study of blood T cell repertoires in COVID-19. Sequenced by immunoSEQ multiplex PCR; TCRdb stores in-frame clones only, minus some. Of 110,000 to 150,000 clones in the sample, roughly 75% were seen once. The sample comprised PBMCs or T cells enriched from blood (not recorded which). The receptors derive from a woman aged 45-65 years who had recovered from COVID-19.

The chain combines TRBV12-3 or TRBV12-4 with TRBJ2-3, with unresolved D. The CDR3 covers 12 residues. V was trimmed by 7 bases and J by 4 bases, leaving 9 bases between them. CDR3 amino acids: CASTPYSDTQYF. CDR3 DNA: TGTGCCAGCACCCCGTACTCAGATACGCAGTATTTT.

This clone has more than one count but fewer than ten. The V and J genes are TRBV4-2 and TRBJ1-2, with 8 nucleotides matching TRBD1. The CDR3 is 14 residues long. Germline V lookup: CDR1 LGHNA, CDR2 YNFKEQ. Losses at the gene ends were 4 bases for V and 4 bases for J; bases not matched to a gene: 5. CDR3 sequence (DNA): TGTGCCAGCAGCCCCGGACAGGGAAGCTATGGCTACACCTTC. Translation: CASSPGQGSYGYTF.

The CDR3 nucleotides are TGCGCCAGCAGTTTCGGGACAGCTTCTTATGGCTACACCTTC. Amino acid sequence: CASSFGTASYGYTF. The chain joins TRBV5-1 to TRBJ1-2; 7 bases line up with TRBD1. Germline V CDR1 and CDR2: SGHRS, YFSETQ. Losses at the gene ends were 5 bases for V and 5 bases for J; bases not matched to a gene: 9. This CDR3 has 14 residues.

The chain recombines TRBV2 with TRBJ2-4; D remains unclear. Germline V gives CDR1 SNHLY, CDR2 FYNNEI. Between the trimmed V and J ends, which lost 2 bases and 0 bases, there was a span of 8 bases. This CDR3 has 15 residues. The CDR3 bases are TGTGCCAGCAGTGAAATTACAGTAGCCAAAAACATTCAGTACTTC. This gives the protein CASSEITVAKNIQYF.

Here the CDR3 reads CATSRRQGGSYEQYF. In DNA form, the CDR3 reads TGTGCCACCAGCAGAAGACAGGGGGGGTCCTACGAGCAGTACTTC. This chain connects TRBV15 to TRBJ2-7, with TRBD1 matching over 9 bases. Germline trimming cut 2 bases from V and 1 base from J; bases unmatched to any gene: 3. Per germline, CDR1 LNHNV and CDR2 YYDKDF (reference sequence). This CDR3 has 15 residues.

This CDR3 is CASSRTYSSYNEQFF. The CDR3, as DNA: TGTGCCAGCAGCCGCACCTATAGCTCCTACAATGAGCAGTTCTTC. The chain employs TRBV2 and TRBJ2-1; no definite D call. The germline V gene has CDR1 SNHLY and CDR2 FYNNEI. The CDR3 runs to 15 residues. V was shortened by 6 bases and J by 0 bases, with 12 bases between the two germline ends.

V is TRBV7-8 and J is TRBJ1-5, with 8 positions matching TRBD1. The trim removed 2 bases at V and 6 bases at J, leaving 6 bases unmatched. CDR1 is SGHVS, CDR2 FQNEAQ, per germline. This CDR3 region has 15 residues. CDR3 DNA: TGTGCCAGCAGCTTACAGGGGGCCATAGCTCAGCCCCAGCATTTT. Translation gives CASSLQGAIAQPQHF.

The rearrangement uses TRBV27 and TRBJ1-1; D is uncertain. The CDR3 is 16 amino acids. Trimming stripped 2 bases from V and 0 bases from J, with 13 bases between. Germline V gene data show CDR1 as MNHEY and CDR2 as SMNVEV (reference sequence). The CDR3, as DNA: TGTGCCAGCAGTTTACGGCGTCAGGTTATGAACACTGAAGCTTTCTTT. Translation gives CASSLRRQVMNTEAFF.

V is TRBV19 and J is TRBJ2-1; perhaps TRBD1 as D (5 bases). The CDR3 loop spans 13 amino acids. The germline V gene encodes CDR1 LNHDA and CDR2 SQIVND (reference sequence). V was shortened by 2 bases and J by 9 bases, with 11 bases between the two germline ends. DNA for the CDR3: TGTGCCAGTAGTATAACGACAGATGGTGAGCAGTTCTTC. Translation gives CASSITTDGEQFF.

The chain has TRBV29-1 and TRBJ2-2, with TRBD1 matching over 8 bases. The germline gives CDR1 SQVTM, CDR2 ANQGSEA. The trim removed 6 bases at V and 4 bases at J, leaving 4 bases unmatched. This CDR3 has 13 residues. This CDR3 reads CSVGQGSTGELFF. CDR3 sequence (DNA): TGCAGCGTCGGACAGGGTAGCACCGGGGAGCTGTTTTTT.

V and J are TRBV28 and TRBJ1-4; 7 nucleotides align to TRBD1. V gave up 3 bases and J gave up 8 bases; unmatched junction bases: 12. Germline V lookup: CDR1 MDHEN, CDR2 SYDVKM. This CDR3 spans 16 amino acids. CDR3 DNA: TGTGCCAGCAGTTTGATAACGACAGGGACGAAGGAAAAACTGTTTTTT. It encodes CASSLITTGTKEKLFF. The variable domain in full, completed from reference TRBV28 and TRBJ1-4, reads DVKVTQSSRYLVKRTGEKVFLECVQDMDHENMFWYRQDPGLGLRLIYFSYDVKMKEKGDIPEGYSVSREKKERFSLILESASTNQTSMYLCASSLITTGTKEKLFFGSGTQLSVL.

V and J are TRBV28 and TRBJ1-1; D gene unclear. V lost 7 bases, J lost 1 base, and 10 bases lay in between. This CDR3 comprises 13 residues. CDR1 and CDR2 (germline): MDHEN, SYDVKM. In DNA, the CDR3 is TGTGCCAGCACGTGGGGAGAGAACACTGAAGCTTTCTTT. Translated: CASTWGENTEAFF. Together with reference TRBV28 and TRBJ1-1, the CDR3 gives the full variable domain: DVKVTQSSRYLVKRTGEKVFLECVQDMDHENMFWYRQDPGLGLRLIYFSYDVKMKEKGDIPEGYSVSREKKERFSLILESASTNQTSMYLCASTWGENTEAFFGQGTRLTVV.

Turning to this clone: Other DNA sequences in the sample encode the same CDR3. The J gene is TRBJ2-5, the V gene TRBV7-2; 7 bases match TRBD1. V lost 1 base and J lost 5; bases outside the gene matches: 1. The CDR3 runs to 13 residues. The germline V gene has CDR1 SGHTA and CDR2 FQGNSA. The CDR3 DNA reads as TGTGCCAGCAGCTTAGGAGGGGGCGAGACCCAGTACTTC. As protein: CASSLGGGETQYF.